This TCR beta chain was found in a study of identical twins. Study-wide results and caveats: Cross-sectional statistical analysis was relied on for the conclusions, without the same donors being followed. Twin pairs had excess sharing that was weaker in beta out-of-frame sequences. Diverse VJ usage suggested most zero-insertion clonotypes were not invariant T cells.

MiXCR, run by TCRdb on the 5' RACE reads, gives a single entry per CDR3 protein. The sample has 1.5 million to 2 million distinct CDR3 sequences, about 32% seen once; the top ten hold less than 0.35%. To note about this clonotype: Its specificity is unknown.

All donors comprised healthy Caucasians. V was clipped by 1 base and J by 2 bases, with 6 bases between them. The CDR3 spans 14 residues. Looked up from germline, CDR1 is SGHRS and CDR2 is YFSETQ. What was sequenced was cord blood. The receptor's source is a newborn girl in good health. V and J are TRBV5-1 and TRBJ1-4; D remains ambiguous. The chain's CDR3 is CASSLMATNEKLFF. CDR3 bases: TGCGCCAGCAGCTTGATGGCGACTAATGAAAAACTGTTTTTT.